This T cell receptor (beta chain) was observed in a study of blood T cells in healthy people across ages. General study results and limits: With age, beta diversity per million T cells declined roughly linearly, significantly by 40 to 50.

For the second PCR, which ran for about 7 to 11 cycles, a sample-barcoded 5' primer and a J-beta primer mix were used. TCRdb processed the 5' RACE reads anew with MiXCR; each CDR3 protein has one entry. In the table there are more than 700,000 distinct CDR3 sequences, 40% to 65% of which are singletons. This clonotype was seen just once. No antigen is known for it. This CDR3 is built from 16 residues. Germline CDR1 SNHLY, CDR2 FYNNEI. The V and J ends lost 8 bases and 4 bases, in that order; junction bases with no gene match: 8. Each donor was a healthy Caucasian individual from Russia, aged about 6 to 90. PBMCs were isolated at a quantity of at least 6.5 million per sample.

The sequence came from a man older than 75 in good health. The chain joins TRBV2 to TRBJ2-1, with 13 bases fitting TRBD2. Sequencing was carried out using blood. As DNA, the CDR3 is TGTGCCAGCGAAGGGACTAGCGGGACCTTTTACAATGAGCAGTTCTTC. Translation: CASEGTSGTFYNEQFF.